Shown below are 15 T cell receptor beta chains from a single sample sequenced in a study of blood T cells in healthy people across ages (dated by TCRdb to 2015 to 2017). The library came from 5' RACE. For sequencing, an Illumina HiSeq 2500 was employed. A second PCR of roughly 6 to 12 cycles was performed with a sample-barcoded 5' primer and a J-beta primer mix. TCRdb ran its own pipeline on the public reads, namely fastp trimming at Q25 and MiXCR clone calling, and kept in-frame beta chains. Rows merge per CDR3 protein into single entries with the most common DNA and genes. Across this sample there are around 800,000 distinct CDR3 sequences, with more than 25% seen only once. Over 2.5% of the sample is in the top ten clones. Separately, the same data were catalogued under a study of T cells of mothers and their children.

Sequencing was done on a sample of blood. These receptors were taken from a boy aged 10-17 years in good health.

This clonotype was counted only a few times. This chain's CDR3 is CSARRAGETQYF. In DNA, the CDR3 is TGCAGTGCTAGAAGAGCGGGGGAGACCCAGTACTTC. The chain recombines TRBV20-1 with TRBJ2-5; the match to TRBD2 covers 7 bases. The V gene end was trimmed by 2 bases and the J gene end by 5 bases; junction bases not matched to a gene: 2. Germline CDR1 and CDR2: DFQATT and SNEGSKA (reference sequence). CDR3 length: 12 residues.

The chain combines TRBV5-1 with TRBJ1-1; D is unclear. This CDR3 is 15 amino acids long. Per the germline V gene, CDR1 is SGHRS and CDR2 is YFSETQ. Trimming pared 0 bases from V and 7 bases from J, leaving 16 bases between. The CDR3 bases are TGCGCCAGCAGCTTGGTCGGAGATCCAGGCGGTGAAGCTTTCTTT. The encoded protein is CASSLVGDPGGEAFF.

This clonotype was counted a few times. The CDR3 DNA follows: TGTGCCAGCAGTACGAGGCGTGGCGAGCAGTACTTC. The encoded protein is CASSTRRGEQYF. The chain couples TRBV25-1 to TRBJ2-7; no clear D gene. The CDR3 has 12 residues. Trimming pared 5 bases from V and 6 bases from J, leaving 11 bases between. CDR1 is MGHDK and CDR2 is SYGVNS in the germline V gene.

V gene TRBV5-1 combines with J gene TRBJ2-1; 13 bases match TRBD2. Judging by the DNA end, TRBJ2-7 fits better; the J call may be wrong. The germline CDR1 and CDR2 sequences are SGHRS and YFSETQ. The CDR3 length is 15 residues. The CDR3 is CASSTGTSGTYEQYF. The CDR3 DNA follows: TGCGCCAGCAGCACCGGGACTAGCGGGACCTACGAGCAGTACTTC.

This clonotype was seen once. The V call is TRBV29-1, the J call TRBJ2-1; TRBD2 is a possible D gene (5 bases). Germline V lookup: CDR1 SQVTM, CDR2 ANQGSEA. The CDR3 is 14 residues long. Trimming removed 2 bases at V and 3 bases at J, with 11 bases between. CDR3 residues: CSVELWERYNEQFF. The CDR3, as DNA: TGCAGCGTTGAACTGTGGGAGCGCTACAATGAGCAGTTCTTC.

In this sample, this clonotype turned up a few times. This chain links TRBV27 with TRBJ2-6, with TRBD2 matching over 10 bases. The junction had 0 bases not matched to a gene; V was cut back by 2 bases and J by 2 bases. CDR3 length: 16 amino acids. Germline CDR1 reads MNHEY; CDR2 reads SMNVEV (reference sequence). The CDR3 protein is CASSLSGGAGANVLTF. The CDR3 nucleotides read TGTGCCAGCAGTTTAAGCGGGGGGGCTGGGGCCAACGTCCTGACTTTC.

The rearrangement joins TRBV7-9 to TRBJ1-1; 10 bases line up with TRBD1. Germline V gene sequence: CDR1 SEHNR, CDR2 FQNEAQ (reference sequence). The ends lost 5 bases at V and 3 bases at J; junction bases unmatched: 9. This CDR3 has 16 amino acids. The CDR3 is CASSPWDRGTDTEAFF. In nucleotides, the CDR3 is TGTGCCAGCAGCCCGTGGGACAGGGGTACGGACACTGAAGCTTTCTTT. Full variable domain (rest looked up from reference TRBV7-9 and TRBJ1-1): DTGVSQNPRHKITKRGQNVTFRCDPISEHNRLYWYRQTLGQGPEFLTYFQNEAQLEKSRLLSDRFSAERPKGSFSTLEIQRTEQGDSAMYLCASSPWDRGTDTEAFFGQGTRLTVV.

This sequence joins TRBV12-3 or TRBV12-4 and TRBJ2-2; 7 positions match TRBD2. The CDR3 extends over 15 amino acids. Trimming removed 6 bases from V and 4 bases from J; junction bases left unmatched: 8. The CDR3 region is CASSPGLVGTGELFF. The CDR3 bases are TGTGCCAGCAGCCCCGGACTAGTGGGCACCGGGGAGCTGTTTTTT.

This clonotype showed up just a few times. The rearrangement uses TRBV5-1 and TRBJ2-2; the D gene could be TRBD1 or TRBD2 (5 bases each). Germline V CDR1 and CDR2: SGHRS, YFSETQ. CDR3 length: 15 amino acids. Trimming cost V 5 bases and J 1 base, with 12 bases left between them. DNA of the CDR3: TGCGCCAGCAGGAGCGGAACAGGGAACACCGGGGAGCTGTTTTTT. Translation: CASRSGTGNTGELFF.

This clonotype was counted only a few times. This chain joins TRBV7-7 and TRBJ1-4; no definite D call. Germline V gene lookup returns CDR1 SSHAT and CDR2 FNYEAQ (reference sequence). V lost 7 bases and J 8 bases, leaving 14 bases between the germline ends. The CDR3 runs to 13 residues. Here the CDR3 reads CASTAGKGEKLFF. The CDR3 DNA is TGTGCCAGCACGGCGGGAAAGGGCGAAAAACTGTTTTTT.

The genes are TRBV18 and TRBJ1-1, with D hard to call. This CDR3 region has 16 residues. Germline V lookup: CDR1 KGHSH, CDR2 LQKENI. Trimming stripped 2 bases from V and 0 bases from J, with 13 bases between. CDR3 amino acids: CASSPVGIGMNTEAFF. CDR3 DNA: TGTGCCAGCTCACCAGTAGGAATAGGGATGAACACTGAAGCTTTCTTT.

The J gene is TRBJ1-2, the V gene TRBV27; 7 bases align to TRBD1. This CDR3 has 15 residues. Per germline, CDR1 MNHEY and CDR2 SMNVEV (reference sequence). Trimming removed 2 bases from V and 6 bases from J; junction bases left unmatched: 9. CDR3 residues: CASSLRGYRGDGYTF. The CDR3 DNA reads TGTGCCAGCAGTTTAAGGGGGTACAGGGGCGATGGCTACACCTTC.

This clonotype was counted only a few times. J is TRBJ1-3 and V is TRBV5-1, with no clear D. CDR3 length: 16 amino acids. Germline V gives CDR1 SGHRS, CDR2 YFSETQ. The V end lost 4 bases, the J end lost 4 bases, and 18 bases lay between the germline ends. The CDR3 DNA sequence: TGCGCCAGCAGCCCATCGTCCTACCGGACCGGAAACACCATATATTTT. Translated: CASSPSSYRTGNTIYF.

CDR3: CSVEGGGGNIQYF. The CDR3 DNA reads TGCAGCGTTGAGGGCGGGGGAGGGAACATTCAGTACTTC. V is TRBV29-1 and J is TRBJ2-4, with 7 bases aligning to TRBD2. The J segment lost 7 bases and the V segment lost 3 bases, leaving 6 bases of the junction unmatched. The CDR3 is 13 residues long. Germline V gene sequence: CDR1 SQVTM, CDR2 ANQGSEA.

The table lists this clonotype with a few counts. The rearrangement links TRBV10-3 to TRBJ2-2; D call uncertain. V shed 3 bases and J shed 7 bases, with 9 bases lying between them. Germline CDR1 and CDR2: ENHRY and SYGVKD. CDR3 length equals 13 residues. The CDR3 region is CAISDRVSGELFF. The CDR3 nucleotides read TGTGCCATCAGTGACCGGGTGAGCGGGGAGCTGTTTTTT.